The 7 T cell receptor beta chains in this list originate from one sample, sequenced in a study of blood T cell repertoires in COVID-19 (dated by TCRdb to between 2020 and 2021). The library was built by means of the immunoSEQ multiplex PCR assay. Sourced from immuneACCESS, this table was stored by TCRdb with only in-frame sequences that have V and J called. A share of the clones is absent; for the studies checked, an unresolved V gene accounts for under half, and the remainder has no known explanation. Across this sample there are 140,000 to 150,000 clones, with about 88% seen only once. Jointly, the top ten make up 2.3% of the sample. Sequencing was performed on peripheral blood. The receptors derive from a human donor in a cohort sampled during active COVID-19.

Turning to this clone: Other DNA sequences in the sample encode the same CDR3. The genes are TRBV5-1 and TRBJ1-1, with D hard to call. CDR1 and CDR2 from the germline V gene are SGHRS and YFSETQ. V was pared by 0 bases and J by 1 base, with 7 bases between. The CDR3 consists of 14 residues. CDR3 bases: TGCGCCAGCAGCTTGGGGGCAGGGAACACTGAAGCTTTCTTT. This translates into CASSLGAGNTEAFF. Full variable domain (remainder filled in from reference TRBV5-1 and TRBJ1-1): KAGVTQTPRYLIKTRGQQVTLSCSPISGHRSVSWYQQTPGQGLQFLFEYFSETQRNKGNFPGRFSGRQFSNSRSEMNVSTLELGDSALYLCASSLGAGNTEAFFGQGTRLTVV.

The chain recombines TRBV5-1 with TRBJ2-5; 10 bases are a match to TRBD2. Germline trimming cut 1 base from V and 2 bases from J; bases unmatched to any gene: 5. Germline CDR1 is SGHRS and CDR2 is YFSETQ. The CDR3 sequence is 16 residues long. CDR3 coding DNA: TGCGCCAGCAGCTTGTTGACTAGCGGGCGTCAAGAGACCCAGTACTTC. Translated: CASSLLTSGRQETQYF.

CDR3: CASSRDNSGANVLTF. As DNA, the CDR3 is TGTGCCAGCAGTCGGGACAACTCTGGGGCCAACGTCCTGACTTTC. This chain connects TRBV6-5 to TRBJ2-6; possibly TRBD1 for D (6 bases). Per germline, CDR1 MNHEY and CDR2 SVGAGI. This CDR3 has 15 amino acids. V was trimmed by 5 bases and J by 0 bases, leaving 8 bases between them.

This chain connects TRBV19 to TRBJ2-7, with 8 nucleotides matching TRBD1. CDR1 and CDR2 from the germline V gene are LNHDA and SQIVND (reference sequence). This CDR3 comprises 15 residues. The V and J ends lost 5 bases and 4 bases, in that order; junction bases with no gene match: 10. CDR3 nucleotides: TGTGCCAGTAGTTTAATGGGACAGGTACCATACGAGCAGTACTTC. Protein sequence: CASSLMGQVPYEQYF.

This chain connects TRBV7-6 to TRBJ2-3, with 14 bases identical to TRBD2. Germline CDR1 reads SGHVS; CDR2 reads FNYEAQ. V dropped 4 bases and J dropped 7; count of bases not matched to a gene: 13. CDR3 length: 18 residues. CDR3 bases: TGTGCCAGCAGCTCAAGGACTAGCGGGGGGATCGACCACTATACGCAGTATTTT. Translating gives CASSSRTSGGIDHYTQYF.

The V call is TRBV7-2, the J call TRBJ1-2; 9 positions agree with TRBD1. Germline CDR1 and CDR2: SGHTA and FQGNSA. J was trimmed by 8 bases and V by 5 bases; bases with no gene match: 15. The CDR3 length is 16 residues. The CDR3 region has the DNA TGTGCCAGCAGCCCTCGACAGGGGGGGGGCTTCGGAGGCTACACCTTC. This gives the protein CASSPRQGGGFGGYTF. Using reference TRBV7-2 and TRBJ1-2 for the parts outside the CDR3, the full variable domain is GAGVSQSPSNKVTEKGKDVELRCDPISGHTALYWYRQSLGQGLEFLIYFQGNSAPDKSGLPSDRFSAERTGGSVSTLTIQRTQQEDSAVYLCASSPRQGGGFGGYTFGSGTRLTVV.

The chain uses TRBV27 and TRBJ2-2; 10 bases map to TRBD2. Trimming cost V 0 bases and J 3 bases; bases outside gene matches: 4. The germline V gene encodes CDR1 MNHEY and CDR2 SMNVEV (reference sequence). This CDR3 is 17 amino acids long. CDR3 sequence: CASSLSQAGGYTGELFF. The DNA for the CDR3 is TGTGCCAGCAGTTTATCGCAAGCGGGGGGGTACACCGGGGAGCTGTTTTTT.